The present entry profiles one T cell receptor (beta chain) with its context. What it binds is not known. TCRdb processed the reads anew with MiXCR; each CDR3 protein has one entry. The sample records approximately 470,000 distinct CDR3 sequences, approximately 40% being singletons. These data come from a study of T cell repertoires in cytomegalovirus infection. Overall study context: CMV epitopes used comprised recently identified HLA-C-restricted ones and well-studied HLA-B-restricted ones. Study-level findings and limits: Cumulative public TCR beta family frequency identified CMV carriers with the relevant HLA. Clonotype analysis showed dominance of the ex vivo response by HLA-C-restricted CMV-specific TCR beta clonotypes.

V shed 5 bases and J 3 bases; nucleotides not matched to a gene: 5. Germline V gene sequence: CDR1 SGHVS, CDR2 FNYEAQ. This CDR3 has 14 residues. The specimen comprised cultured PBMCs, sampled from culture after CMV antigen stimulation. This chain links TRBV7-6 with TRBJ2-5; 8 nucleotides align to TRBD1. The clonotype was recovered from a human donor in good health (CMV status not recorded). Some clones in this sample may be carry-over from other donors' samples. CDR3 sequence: CASSRQTGEETQYF. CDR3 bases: TGTGCCAGCAGCCGTCAGACAGGGGAAGAGACCCAGTACTTC.